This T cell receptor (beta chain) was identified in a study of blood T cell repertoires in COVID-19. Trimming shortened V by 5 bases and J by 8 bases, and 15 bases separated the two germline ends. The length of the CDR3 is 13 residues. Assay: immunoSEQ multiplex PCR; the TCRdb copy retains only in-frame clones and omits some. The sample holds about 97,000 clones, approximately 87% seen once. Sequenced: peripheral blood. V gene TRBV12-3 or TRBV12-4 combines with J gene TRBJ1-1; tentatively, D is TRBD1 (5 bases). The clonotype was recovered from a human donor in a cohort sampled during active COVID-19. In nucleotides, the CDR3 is TGTGCCAGCAGTGGGACTCGGGCCCGCGAAGCTTTCTTT. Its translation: CASSGTRAREAFF.